This T cell receptor beta chain is drawn from a study of T cell repertoires in cytomegalovirus infection. TCRdb re-analysed the reads in MiXCR, keeping a single row per CDR3 protein. The table has roughly 180,000 distinct CDR3 sequences, roughly 15% seen once. The length of the CDR3 is 15 residues. Germline V CDR1 and CDR2: MNHEY, SVGEGT. Between the trimmed V and J ends, which lost 7 bases and 3 bases, there was a span of 16 bases. Whole-study results and caveats: HLA-C-restricted CMV-specific TCR beta clonotypes were dominant in the ex vivo response.

The table lists this clonotype with a few counts. The antigen is undetermined. The TCR originated in a human donor in good health (CMV status not recorded). Some clones in this sample may be carry-over from other donors' samples. Sequencing was performed on CD8+ T cells from PBMCs. J is TRBJ2-4 and V is TRBV6-2 or TRBV6-3; D perhaps matches TRBD2 (6 bases). As DNA, the CDR3 is TGTGCCAGCAACTTTCCCCAGGGAGGCAAAAACATTCAGTACTTC. Protein: CASNFPQGGKNIQYF.